Presented here are 21 T cell receptor beta chains from one specimen sequenced in a study of T cells in Graves' hyperthyroidism and ophthalmopathy. Amplification of TCR beta CDR3 regions was performed using RNA transcripts as template. The HTBI primer set was used in a first-round RT-PCR of the TCR CDR3. MiXCR, applied by TCRdb to the multiplex PCR reads, yields one record per CDR3 protein. Among hundreds of thousands of distinct CDR3 sequences, roughly 15% were seen once, and the ten largest hold over 3.5%. Source material: blood. These receptors all stem from a woman aged 40 to 50 with Graves' ophthalmopathy.

This clonotype came up many times. The rearrangement links TRBV29-1 to TRBJ2-5; 10 bases are a match to TRBD1. V trimming: 4 bases; J trimming: 4 bases; junction bases outside the gene matches: 6. CDR3 length: 14 amino acids. The germline V gene has CDR1 SQVTM and CDR2 ANQGSEA. This CDR3 reads CSVVGQGVLETQYF. CDR3 DNA sequence: TGCAGCGTTGTAGGACAGGGGGTTTTAGAGACCCAGTACTTC.

This clonotype was counted many times. The rearrangement links TRBV12-3 or TRBV12-4 to TRBJ1-5; D is possibly TRBD1 (6 bases). Trimming removed 6 bases from V and 5 bases from J, with 14 bases in between. The CDR3 sequence is 14 residues long. The CDR3 DNA follows: TGTGCCAGCAGGCCTAGGGGGATCGATCAGCCCCAGCATTTT. This gives the protein CASRPRGIDQPQHF.

This clonotype came up many times. The chain recombines TRBV28 with TRBJ2-7; TRBD2 agrees at 10 bases. The CDR3 contains 17 residues. The germline CDR1 and CDR2 sequences are MDHEN and SYDVKM. The J segment lost 2 bases and the V segment lost 1 base, leaving 8 bases of the junction unmatched. The CDR3 here is CASSLFSGRSPAYEQYF. The CDR3 DNA is TGTGCCAGCAGTTTATTTAGCGGGAGGTCCCCGGCCTACGAGCAGTACTTC. The variable domain in full, completed from reference TRBV28 and TRBJ2-7, reads DVKVTQSSRYLVKRTGEKVFLECVQDMDHENMFWYRQDPGLGLRLIYFSYDVKMKEKGDIPEGYSVSREKKERFSLILESASTNQTSMYLCASSLFSGRSPAYEQYFGPGTRLTVT.

This clonotype was seen at least ten times. The V gene is TRBV2, the J gene TRBJ1-1, with D perhaps TRBD1 (5 bases). The ends were cut back, 4 bases at V and 3 bases at J, with 12 bases in the middle. CDR1 is SNHLY, CDR2 FYNNEI, per germline. This CDR3 contains 14 residues. The CDR3 sequence is CASSGRGGDTEAFF. DNA for the CDR3: TGTGCCAGCAGTGGACGGGGGGGGGACACTGAAGCTTTCTTT. The entire variable domain, with the rest obtained from reference TRBV2 and TRBJ1-1, is as follows: EPEVTQTPSHQVTQMGQEVILRCVPISNHLYFYWYRQILGQKVEFLVSFYNNEISEKSEIFDDQFSVERPDGSNFTLKIRSTKLEDSAMYFCASSGRGGDTEAFFGQGTRLTVV.

The CDR3 DNA reads TGTGCCAGCAGTCACACAGGGAACACCGGGGAGCTGTTTTTT. This translates into CASSHTGNTGELFF. The V gene is TRBV6-2 or TRBV6-3, the J gene TRBJ2-2; D is possibly TRBD1 (5 bases). V lost 5 bases and J 1 base, leaving 8 bases between the germline ends. The CDR3 sequence is 14 residues long. The V gene's germline CDR1 is MNHEY and CDR2 SVGEGT.

This clonotype appeared many times. This chain links TRBV6-1 with TRBJ1-6; TRBD1 might be the D (5 bases). CDR3 length equals 15 residues. V shed 6 bases and J shed 7 bases, with 16 bases lying between them. The germline gives CDR1 MNHNS, CDR2 SASEGT. CDR3 nucleotides: TGTGCCAGCAGCCTTACCTGGGCAGGGAATTCACCCCTCCACTTT. This encodes CASSLTWAGNSPLHF.

This sequence joins TRBV24-1 and TRBJ2-2, with D possibly matching TRBD1 (6 bases). The CDR3 length is 13 residues. The germline gives CDR1 KGHDR, CDR2 SFDVKD. V lost 7 bases and J lost 3, with 8 bases in between. The CDR3: CATSTGYTGELFF. The CDR3 bases are TGTGCCACCAGCACAGGGTACACCGGGGAGCTGTTTTTT.

This clonotype was detected many times. The chain combines TRBV5-1 with TRBJ2-2; no firm D call. CDR1 is SGHRS and CDR2 is YFSETQ in the germline V gene. This CDR3 is 16 amino acids long. The V end was cut by 4 bases, the J end by 0 bases, with 13 bases between. The chain's CDR3 is CASSAAVRANTGELFF. In nucleotides, the CDR3 is TGCGCCAGCAGCGCAGCAGTACGGGCGAACACCGGGGAGCTGTTTTTT.

This clonotype occurred many times. The chain combines TRBV28 with TRBJ1-2; D unclear. The CDR3 spans 15 residues. V was cut by 7 bases and J by 4 bases, with 19 bases left in between. The germline gives CDR1 MDHEN, CDR2 SYDVKM. In DNA, the CDR3 is TGTGCCAGCAAGGGCTCGGGATACGAAGGCTATGGCTACACCTTC. It is translated as CASKGSGYEGYGYTF.

The sample holds many counts of this clonotype. The rearrangement uses TRBV5-1 and TRBJ2-7; the D gene is possibly TRBD1 (6 bases). There are 15 residues in the CDR3. With 1 base removed from V and 2 bases from J, the gap between germline ends came to 13 bases. Per the germline V gene, CDR1 is SGHRS and CDR2 is YFSETQ. The CDR3 reads CASSLYRELTYEQYF. CDR3 coding DNA: TGCGCCAGCAGCTTGTACAGGGAGTTGACCTACGAGCAGTACTTC. Variable domain in full (rest from reference TRBV5-1 and TRBJ2-7): KAGVTQTPRYLIKTRGQQVTLSCSPISGHRSVSWYQQTPGQGLQFLFEYFSETQRNKGNFPGRFSGRQFSNSRSEMNVSTLELGDSALYLCASSLYRELTYEQYFGPGTRLTVT.

This clonotype occurred once. The chain links TRBV7-8 to TRBJ2-1; 11 bases are shared with TRBD2. V shed 0 bases and J 6 bases; nucleotides not matched to a gene: 4. This CDR3 comprises 16 residues. From germline, CDR1 is SGHVS and CDR2 FQNEAQ. DNA of the CDR3: TGTGCCAGCAGCTTAGCACTAGCGGGAGCGGGCAATGAGCAGTTCTTC. Residues: CASSLALAGAGNEQFF.

This clonotype was observed at least ten times. The chain carries TRBV29-1 and TRBJ1-2, with TRBD1 matching over 7 bases. CDR1 is SQVTM, CDR2 ANQGSEA, per germline. The V gene end was trimmed by 3 bases and the J gene end by 4 bases; junction bases not matched to a gene: 5. This CDR3 region has 13 residues. The CDR3, as DNA: TGCAGCGTTGACCTCCGGGACAGCTATGGCTACACCTTC. Translation gives CSVDLRDSYGYTF.

This clonotype came up a few times. The chain carries TRBV4-1 and TRBJ2-2, with D possibly being TRBD1 or TRBD2 (5 bases each). V was clipped by 0 bases and J by 0 bases, with 11 bases between them. This CDR3 contains 17 residues. Germline CDR1 is MGHRA and CDR2 is YSYEKL. CDR3 DNA sequence: TGCGCCAGCAGCCAAGACAATCGAGGGGCGAACACCGGGGAGCTGTTTTTT. It translates to CASSQDNRGANTGELFF.

On this clonotype: One junction end disagrees with the germline gene, perhaps due to a read error. This sequence joins TRBV18 and TRBJ2-7; the D gene could be TRBD1 or TRBD2 (5 bases each). This CDR3 has 14 amino acids. Germline CDR1 reads KGHSH; CDR2 reads LQKENI. Written as DNA, the CDR3 is TGTGCCAGCTCCCCAAGTCCCTCCCGGACGGGGCAGTATTTC. Protein product: CASSPSPSRTGQYF.

As to this clonotype: This may be a read error, as it is one base from a much larger clone. The chain combines TRBV20-1 with TRBJ2-7; 7 bases agree with TRBD1. Unmatched junction bases numbered 3, after V lost 3 bases and J lost 4 bases. The germline gives CDR1 DFQATT, CDR2 SNEGSKA (reference sequence). CDR3 size: 12 residues. The CDR3 here is CSARLTGYEQYF. The CDR3 region has the DNA TGCAGTGCTAGGCTGACAGGGTACGAGCAGTACTTC.

This clonotype was seen many times. The chain uses TRBV28 and TRBJ2-5; D may match TRBD1 or TRBD2 (7 bases each). The CDR3 extends over 14 amino acids. Trimming pared 11 bases from V and 1 base from J, leaving 17 bases between. Germline V gene lookup returns CDR1 MDHEN and CDR2 SYDVKM. The CDR3 DNA sequence: TGTGCCCATTTGGGGAGGGGGCCCCAAGAGACCCAGTACTTC. Amino acids: CAHLGRGPQETQYF. Drawing the rest from reference TRBV28 and TRBJ2-5, the complete variable domain is DVKVTQSSRYLVKRTGEKVFLECVQDMDHENMFWYRQDPGLGLRLIYFSYDVKMKEKGDIPEGYSVSREKKERFSLILESASTNQTSMYLCAHLGRGPQETQYFGPGTRLLVL.

This sequence joins TRBV6-1 and TRBJ2-7, with 10 bases that match TRBD2. With 10 bases clipped from V and 4 bases from J, the junction kept 4 bases outside the gene matches. CDR1 is MNHNS, CDR2 SASEGT, per germline. CDR3 length equals 12 residues. The CDR3 spells CAIRTSGYEQYF. As DNA, the CDR3 is TGTGCCATCCGGACTAGCGGTTACGAGCAGTACTTC.

This clonotype was picked up many times. V and J are TRBV28 and TRBJ1-5; perhaps TRBD1 as D (5 bases). Germline V gives CDR1 MDHEN, CDR2 SYDVKM. V lost 6 bases and J lost 3, with 15 bases in between. The CDR3 is 15 residues long. CDR3 sequence reads: CASRPGTWDNQPQHF. As DNA, the CDR3 is TGTGCCAGCAGGCCCGGGACTTGGGACAATCAGCCCCAGCATTTT. Variable domain in full (rest from reference TRBV28 and TRBJ1-5): DVKVTQSSRYLVKRTGEKVFLECVQDMDHENMFWYRQDPGLGLRLIYFSYDVKMKEKGDIPEGYSVSREKKERFSLILESASTNQTSMYLCASRPGTWDNQPQHFGDGTRLSIL.

CDR3 DNA sequence: TGTGCCACCAGCAGCGGTGAGATCGAGCAGTACTTC. Translation: CATSSGEIEQYF. The J gene is TRBJ2-7, the V gene TRBV15; unclear D gene. Germline lookup yields CDR1 LNHNV and CDR2 YYDKDF (reference sequence). The V and J ends lost 3 bases and 6 bases respectively, with 9 bases between them. This CDR3 has 12 amino acids.

This chain connects TRBV28 to TRBJ2-7, with a weak D call TRBD1 (5 bases). Trimming shortened V by 2 bases and J by 2 bases, and 13 bases separated the two germline ends. Germline-derived CDR1 and CDR2 are MDHEN and SYDVKM. CDR3 size: 15 residues. Written as DNA, the CDR3 is TGTGCCAGCAGTTTAAAGCAGGGTCGGGCCTACGAGCAGTACTTC. This gives the protein CASSLKQGRAYEQYF.

This clonotype appeared a few times. CDR3 DNA sequence: TGTGCCAGCAGCTTAGTTGTGCGAGCGGGAAGGGGCCAAGAGACCCAGTACTTC. This encodes CASSLVVRAGRGQETQYF. The gene calls are TRBV11-2 and TRBJ2-5; TRBD2 agrees at 7 bases. The J segment lost 1 base and the V segment lost 1 base, leaving 12 bases of the junction unmatched. Germline assignment: CDR1 SGHAT and CDR2 FQNNGV. The CDR3 consists of 18 residues.